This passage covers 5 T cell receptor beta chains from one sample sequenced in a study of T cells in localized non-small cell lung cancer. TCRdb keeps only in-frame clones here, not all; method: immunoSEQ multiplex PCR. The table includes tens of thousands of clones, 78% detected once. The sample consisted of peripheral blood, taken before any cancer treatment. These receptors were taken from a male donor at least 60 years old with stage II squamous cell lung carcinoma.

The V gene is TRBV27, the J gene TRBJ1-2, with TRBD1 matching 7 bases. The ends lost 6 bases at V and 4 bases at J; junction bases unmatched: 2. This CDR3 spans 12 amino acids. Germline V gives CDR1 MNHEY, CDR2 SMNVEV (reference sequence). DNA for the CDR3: TGTGCCAGCAGGACAGGGTCCTATGGCTACACCTTC. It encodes CASRTGSYGYTF.

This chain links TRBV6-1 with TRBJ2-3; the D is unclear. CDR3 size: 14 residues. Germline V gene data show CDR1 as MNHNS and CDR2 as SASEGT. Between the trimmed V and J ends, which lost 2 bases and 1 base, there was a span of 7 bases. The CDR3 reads CASSEQRRTDTQYF. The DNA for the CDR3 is TGTGCCAGCAGTGAACAGAGACGCACAGATACGCAGTATTTT.

CDR3 loop: CASSPTGDSGNTIYF. In nucleotides, the CDR3 is TGTGCCAGCTCACCTACAGGGGATAGTGGAAACACCATATATTTT. The chain links TRBV18 to TRBJ1-3; 7 nucleotides match TRBD1. The CDR3 contains 15 residues. V lost 3 bases, J lost 3 bases, and 5 bases stayed unmatched. CDR1 is KGHSH and CDR2 is LQKENI in the germline V gene. The full variable domain, rest sourced from reference TRBV18 and TRBJ1-3, is NAGVMQNPRHLVRRRGQEARLRCSPMKGHSHVYWYRQLPEEGLKFMVYLQKENIIDESGMPKERFSAEFPKEGPSILRIQQVVRGDSAAYFCASSPTGDSGNTIYFGEGSWLTVV.

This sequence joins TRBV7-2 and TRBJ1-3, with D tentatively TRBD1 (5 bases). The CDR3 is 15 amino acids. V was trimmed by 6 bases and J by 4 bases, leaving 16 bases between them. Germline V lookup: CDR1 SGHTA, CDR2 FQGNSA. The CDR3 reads CASRSGPREGNTIYF. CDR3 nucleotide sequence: TGTGCCAGCAGGTCGGGACCGAGAGAAGGAAACACCATATATTTT.

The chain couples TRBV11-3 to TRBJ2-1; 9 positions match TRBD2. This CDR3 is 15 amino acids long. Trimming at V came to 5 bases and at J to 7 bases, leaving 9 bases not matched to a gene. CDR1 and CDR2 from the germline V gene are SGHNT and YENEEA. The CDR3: CASSRLGGGANEQFF. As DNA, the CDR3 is TGTGCCAGCAGCCGGCTGGGCGGGGGGGCAAATGAGCAGTTCTTC. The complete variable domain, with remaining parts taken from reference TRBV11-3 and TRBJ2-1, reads EAGVVQSPRYKIIEKKQPVAFWCNPISGHNTLYWYLQNLGQGPELLIRYENEEAVDDSQLPKDRFSAERLKGVDSTLKIQPAELGDSAVYLCASSRLGGGANEQFFGPGTRLTVL.